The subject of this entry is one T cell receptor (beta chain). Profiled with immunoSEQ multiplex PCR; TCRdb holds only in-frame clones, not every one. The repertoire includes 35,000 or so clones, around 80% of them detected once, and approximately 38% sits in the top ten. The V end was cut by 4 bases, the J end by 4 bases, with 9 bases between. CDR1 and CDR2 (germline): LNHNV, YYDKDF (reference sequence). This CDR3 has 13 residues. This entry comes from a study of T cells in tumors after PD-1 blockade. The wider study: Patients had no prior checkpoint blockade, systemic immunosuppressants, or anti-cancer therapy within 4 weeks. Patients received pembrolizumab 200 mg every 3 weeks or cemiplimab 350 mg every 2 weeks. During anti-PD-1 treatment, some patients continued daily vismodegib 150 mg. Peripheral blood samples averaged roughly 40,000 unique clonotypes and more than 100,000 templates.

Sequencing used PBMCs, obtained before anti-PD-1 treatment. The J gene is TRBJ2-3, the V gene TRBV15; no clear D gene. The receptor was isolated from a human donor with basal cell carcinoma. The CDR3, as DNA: TGTGCCACCAGCATAGCTAGTGCAGATACGCAGTATTTT. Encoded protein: CATSIASADTQYF.